One TCR beta chain is described in this entry. What this receptor recognizes is not known. The sample holds no much larger clone one base away, and base qualities are not on file. TCRbeta CDR3 regions were amplified from genomic DNA by means of the immunoSEQ Assay, a bias-controlled multiplex PCR. Processing in the source paper ran as follows. Nucleated cell counts per sample were estimated from amplification of reference gene primers within the assay. To quantify the absolute abundance of each unique TCRbeta CDR3 rearrangement, sequence reads were collapsed and filtered. For each sample, productive Simpson clonality was calculated by taking the square root of Simpson's diversity index across productive rearrangements. TCRdb limited this immuneACCESS table to in-frame rearrangements with V and J called. A share of clones is missing; checked studies link under half to unresolved V genes, and the rest is unexplained. D and trimming were read from the DNA, whereas the V and J calls and clone size are those reported in that table. This sample lists 270,000 or so clones; around 89% were detected once. The top ten hold about 4.6% of the sample.

Deletion took 0 bases off V and 10 bases off J, with a span of 12 bases between the germline ends. Taken from cysteine to phenylalanine, the CDR3 has 13 residues. CDR3 DNA only is kept here, 39 bases in frame from base 1. Based on the germline V gene, the CDR1 and CDR2 sequences are SGHTA and FQGNSA. This specimen belongs to a study of blood T cell repertoires in COVID-19 (dated by TCRdb to 2018 to 2020). The study in broad terms: The collaborator samples originated in the United States, Italy and Spain and spanned the acute and convalescent phases of COVID-19. The prospective study material was composed of cDNA or gDNA derived from T cells, B-cell-depleted T cells, or PBMCs. Where available, HLA class I and class II types were obtained from metadata supplied by the sample provider rather than from assay-based typing. Nearly every sample came with metadata listing a de-identified subject ID, COVID-19 status, age in years and sex. The repertoires were released in a freely available public database intended as a resource for research on the immune response to SARS-CoV-2. The dataset comprised deeply sampled blood TCRbeta repertoires from subjects exposed to, actively infected with, or recovered from COVID-19. The samples were drawn from the first 160 participants of the ongoing ImmuneRACE study and from 1,200 or so subjects provided by 6 global collaborators.

What the authors observed across the whole study: The quantity of clinical and demographic metadata differed by source and by participant and was supplied without curation.

Each collaborating institution followed its own protocols to collect whole blood in K2EDTA tubes. For TCRbeta analysis, collaborators shipped samples in one of three forms: frozen whole blood, isolated PBMCs, or DNA extracted from either of those sample types. Here the chain combines TRBV7-2 and TRBJ1-1, and perhaps TRBD1 as D gene, on 5 matching bases. The sample taken for sequencing was peripheral blood. The clonotype originates from a man aged 35-49 years with acute or convalescent COVID-19. The nucleotide sequence is TGTGCCAGCAGCTTAGCGGGGGTCGGGGGAGCTTTCTTT. Translation gives CASSLAGVGGAFF.